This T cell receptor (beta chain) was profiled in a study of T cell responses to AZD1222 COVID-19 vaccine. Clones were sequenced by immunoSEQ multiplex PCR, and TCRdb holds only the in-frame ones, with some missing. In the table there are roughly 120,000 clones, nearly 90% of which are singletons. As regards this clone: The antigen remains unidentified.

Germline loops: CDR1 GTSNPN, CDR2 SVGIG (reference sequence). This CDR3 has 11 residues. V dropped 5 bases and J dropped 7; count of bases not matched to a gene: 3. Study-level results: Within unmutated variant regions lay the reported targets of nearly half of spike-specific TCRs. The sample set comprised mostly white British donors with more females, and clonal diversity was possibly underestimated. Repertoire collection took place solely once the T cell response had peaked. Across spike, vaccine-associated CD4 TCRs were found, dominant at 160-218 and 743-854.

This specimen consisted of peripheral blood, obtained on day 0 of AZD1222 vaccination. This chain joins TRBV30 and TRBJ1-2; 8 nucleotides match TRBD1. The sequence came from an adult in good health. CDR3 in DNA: TGTGCCTGGCAGGGGGCAGGTGGCTACACCTTC. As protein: CAWQGAGGYTF.